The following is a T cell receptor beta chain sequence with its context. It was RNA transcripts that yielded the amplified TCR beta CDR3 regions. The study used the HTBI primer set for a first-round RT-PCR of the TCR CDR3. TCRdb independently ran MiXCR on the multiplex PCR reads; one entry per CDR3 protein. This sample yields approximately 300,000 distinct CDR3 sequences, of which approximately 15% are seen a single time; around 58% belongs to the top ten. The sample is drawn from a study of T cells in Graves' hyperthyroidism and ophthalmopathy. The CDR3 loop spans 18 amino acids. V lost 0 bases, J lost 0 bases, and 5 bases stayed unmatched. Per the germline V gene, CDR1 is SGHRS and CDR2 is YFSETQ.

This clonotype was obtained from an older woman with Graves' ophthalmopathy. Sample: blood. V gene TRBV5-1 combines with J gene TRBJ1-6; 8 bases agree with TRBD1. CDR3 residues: CASSLARQGSSYNSPLHF. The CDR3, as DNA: TGCGCCAGCAGCTTGGCCCGACAGGGGAGCTCCTATAATTCACCCCTCCACTTT.